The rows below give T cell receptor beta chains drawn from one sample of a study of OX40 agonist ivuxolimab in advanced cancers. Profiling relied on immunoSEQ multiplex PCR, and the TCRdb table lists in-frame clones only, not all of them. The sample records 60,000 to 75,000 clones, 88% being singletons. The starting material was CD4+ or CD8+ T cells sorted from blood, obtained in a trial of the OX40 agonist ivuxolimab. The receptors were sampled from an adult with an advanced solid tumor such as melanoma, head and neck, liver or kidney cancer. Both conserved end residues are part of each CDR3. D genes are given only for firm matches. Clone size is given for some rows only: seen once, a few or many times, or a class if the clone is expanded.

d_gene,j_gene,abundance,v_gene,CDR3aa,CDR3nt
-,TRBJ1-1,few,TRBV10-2,CASSDPGLNTEAFF,TGCGCCAGCAGTGACCCGGGCCTGAACACTGAAGCTTTCTTT
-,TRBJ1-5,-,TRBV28,CASSRDLKGLQNQPQHF,TGTGCCAGCAGTCGGGACCTTAAAGGGCTACAAAATCAGCCCCAGCATTTT
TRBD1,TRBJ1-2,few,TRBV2,CASSLMDRGRGGYTF,TGTGCCAGCAGCCTTATGGACAGGGGGCGGGGTGGCTACACCTTC
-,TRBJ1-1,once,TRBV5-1,CASSPGLTNTEAFF,TGCGCCAGCAGCCCCGGACTCACAAACACTGAAGCTTTCTTT
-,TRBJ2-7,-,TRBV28,CASSPGGVIYEQYF,TGTGCCAGCAGTCCCGGGGGTGTCATTTACGAGCAGTACTTC
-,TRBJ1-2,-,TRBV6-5,CASSHWSHSNLFWYTF,TGTGCCAGCAGTCACTGGTCTCACTCTAACCTATTTTGGTACACCTTC
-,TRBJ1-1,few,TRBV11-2,CASSLEGVMNTEAFF,TGTGCCAGCAGCTTAGAGGGTGTAATGAACACTGAAGCTTTCTTT
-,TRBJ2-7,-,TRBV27,CASTNTRNSYEQYF,TGTGCCAGCACTAATACCAGGAATAGCTACGAGCAGTACTTC
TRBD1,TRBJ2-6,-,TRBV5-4,CASGTGAVAGANVLTF,TGTGCCAGCGGGACAGGGGCGGTAGCGGGGGCCAACGTCCTGACTTTC
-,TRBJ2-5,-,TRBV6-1,CASSDLRETQYF,TGTGCCAGCAGTGATTTGAGGGAGACCCAGTACTTC
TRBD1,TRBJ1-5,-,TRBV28,CASSLPLGGSQPQHF,TGTGCCAGCAGTTTGCCCTTAGGGGGCTCTCAGCCCCAGCATTTT
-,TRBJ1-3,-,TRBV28,CASTRAGSSGNTIYF,TGTGCCAGCACACGGGCGGGAAGCTCTGGAAACACCATATATTTT
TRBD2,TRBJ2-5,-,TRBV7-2,CASSTSGGVETQYF,TGTGCCAGCAGCACTAGCGGGGGAGTGGAGACCCAGTACTTC
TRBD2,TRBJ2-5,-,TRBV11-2,CASSPGGLAGEETQYF,TGTGCCAGCAGTCCTGGGGGGCTAGCGGGAGAAGAGACCCAGTACTTC
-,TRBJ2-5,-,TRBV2,CASSVDRKETQYF,TGTGCCAGCAGTGTCGACAGGAAGGAGACCCAGTACTTC
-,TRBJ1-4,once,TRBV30,CAWSGRGSEKLFF,TGTGCCTGGAGTGGACGGGGGAGTGAAAAACTGTTTTTT
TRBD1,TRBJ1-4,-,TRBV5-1,CASSFSGGSIEKLFF,TGCGCCAGCAGCTTCTCAGGGGGCTCGATTGAAAAACTGTTTTTT
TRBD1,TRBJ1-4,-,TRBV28,CASSLDRAQTNEKLFF,TGTGCCAGCAGTTTGGACAGGGCCCAAACTAATGAAAAACTGTTTTTT
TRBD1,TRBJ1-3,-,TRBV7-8,CASSLGTGSSGNTIYF,TGTGCCAGCAGCTTAGGGACAGGGAGCTCTGGAAACACCATATATTTT
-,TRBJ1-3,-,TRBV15,CATSRDGASGNTIYF,TGTGCCACCAGCAGAGATGGGGCCTCTGGAAACACCATATATTTT
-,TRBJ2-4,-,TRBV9,CASSVEPRRGDIQYF,TGTGCCAGCAGCGTAGAACCCCGTCGCGGGGACATTCAGTACTTC
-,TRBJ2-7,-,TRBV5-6,CASSLDDGSYEQYF,TGTGCCAGCAGCTTGGACGACGGCTCCTACGAGCAGTACTTC
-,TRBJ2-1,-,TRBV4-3,CASSQEGSYNEQFF,TGCGCCAGCAGCCAAGAGGGGTCCTACAATGAGCAGTTCTTC
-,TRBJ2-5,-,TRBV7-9,CASSLVSAKETQYF,TGTGCCAGCAGCTTAGTCTCTGCCAAAGAGACCCAGTACTTC
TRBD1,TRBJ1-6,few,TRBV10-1,CASSGTGEGSPLHF,TGCGCCAGCAGTGGGACAGGGGAAGGGTCACCCCTCCACTTT
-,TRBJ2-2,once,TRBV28,CASSLQGGTGELFF,TGTGCCAGCAGTTTACAGGGGGGCACCGGGGAGCTGTTTTTT
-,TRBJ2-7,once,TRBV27,CASSTLGQSYEQYF,TGTGCCAGCAGTACCTTAGGACAGAGCTACGAGCAGTACTTC
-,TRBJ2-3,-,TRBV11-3,CASSSRDSKYRTDTQYF,TGTGCCAGCAGCTCCCGGGACTCGAAATACCGCACAGATACGCAGTATTTT
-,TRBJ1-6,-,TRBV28,CASSRQQLSLHF,TGTGCCAGCAGCCGACAGCAATTGTCCCTCCACTTT
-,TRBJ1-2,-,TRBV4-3,CASSQLGGNYGYTF,TGCGCCAGCAGCCAGCTCGGGGGCAACTATGGCTACACCTTC
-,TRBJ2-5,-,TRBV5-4,CASSLRLLSQETQYF,TGTGCCAGCAGCTTGAGACTCCTATCCCAAGAGACCCAGTACTTC
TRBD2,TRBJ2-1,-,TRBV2,CASRSPGLAAYNEQFF,TGTGCCAGCAGGTCTCCGGGACTAGCGGCCTACAATGAGCAGTTCTTC
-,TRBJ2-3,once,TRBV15,CATSRGGGRGTDTQYF,TGTGCCACCAGCAGAGGAGGCGGGCGAGGAACAGATACGCAGTATTTT
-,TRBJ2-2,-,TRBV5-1,CASSLDRLNTGELFF,TGCGCCAGCAGCTTGGACAGGTTGAACACCGGGGAGCTGTTTTTT
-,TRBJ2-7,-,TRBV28,CASSFPLLQGGYEQYF,TGTGCCAGCAGTTTTCCGTTGCTGCAGGGAGGCTACGAGCAGTACTTC
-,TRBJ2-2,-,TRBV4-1,CASSPPGRGNTGELFF,TGCGCCAGCAGCCCCCCCGGACGGGGCAACACCGGGGAGCTGTTTTTT
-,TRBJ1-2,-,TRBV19,CASTPWAAVYGYTF,TGTGCCAGTACCCCATGGGCGGCGGTCTATGGCTACACCTTC
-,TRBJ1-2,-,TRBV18,CASSPGASNYGYTF,TGTGCCAGCTCACCTGGCGCGTCTAACTATGGCTACACCTTC
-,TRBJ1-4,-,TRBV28,CASSSGGAFEKLFF,TGTGCCAGCAGTTCGGGGGGGGCGTTTGAAAAACTGTTTTTT
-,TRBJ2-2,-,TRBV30,CAWRMPSFTPGELFF,TGTGCCTGGAGGATGCCGTCCTTCACCCCCGGGGAGCTGTTTTTT
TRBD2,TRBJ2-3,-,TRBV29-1,CSVGPVASGSSADTQYF,TGCAGCGTTGGACCGGTAGCTAGCGGGAGCTCCGCAGATACGCAGTATTTT
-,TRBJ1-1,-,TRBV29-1,CSAKGHLNTEAFF,TGCAGCGCCAAGGGACACCTGAACACTGAAGCTTTCTTT
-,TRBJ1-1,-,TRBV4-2,CASSQGGIGTEAFF,TGTGCCAGCAGCCAAGGGGGAATAGGGACTGAAGCTTTCTTT
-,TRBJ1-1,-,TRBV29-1,CSVVGSRTLPEAFF,TGCAGCGTTGTTGGCTCCAGGACACTCCCTGAAGCTTTCTTT
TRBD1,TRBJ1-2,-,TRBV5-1,CASSLAPQGAGDGYTF,TGCGCCAGCAGCTTGGCCCCACAGGGGGCTGGTGATGGCTACACCTTC
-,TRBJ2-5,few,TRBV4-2,CASSQDREGQETQYF,TGTGCCAGCAGCCAAGATAGGGAAGGGCAAGAGACCCAGTACTTC
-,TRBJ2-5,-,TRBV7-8,CASRTGREETQYF,TGTGCCAGTCGGACCGGTCGGGAGGAGACCCAGTACTTC
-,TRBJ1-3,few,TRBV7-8,CASGVSGISSGNTIYF,TGTGCCAGCGGGGTTTCCGGAATCAGCTCTGGAAACACCATATATTTT